The clone carrying this T cell receptor beta chain turned up a few times. The sample belongs to a study of identical twins. TCRdb independently ran MiXCR on the 5' RACE reads; one entry per CDR3 protein. The sample has roughly 700,000 distinct CDR3 sequences; approximately 9% are singletons. The CDR3 covers 15 residues. Germline V gene sequence: CDR1 SGHVS, CDR2 FQNEAQ. A further study also used this sample, focusing on yellow fever vaccine responses in identical twins.

The chain uses TRBV7-8 and TRBJ2-1, with a tentative D call TRBD1 (7 bases). Sequencing used PBMCs. The sequence was collected from a woman younger than 35 in good health. CDR3 in DNA: TGTGCTCTTACCAGGGGGGTCGGGTCCTACAATGAGCAGTTCTTC. This codes for CALTRGVGSYNEQFF.